This T cell receptor (beta chain) originates from a study of T cell repertoires in cytomegalovirus infection. Study summary: Public signatures in TCR beta pointed to CMV infection and matching HLA type. Whole-study findings and limits: HLA-C-restricted, CMV-specific TCR beta clonotypes were dominant ex vivo. CMV carriers with the relevant HLA were identified by cumulative public TCR beta family frequency.

In TCRdb, the reads were re-called with MiXCR into one record per CDR3 protein. The data show about 310,000 distinct CDR3 sequences, about a sixth seen once. The germline gives CDR1 SGHRS, CDR2 YFSETQ. V was cut by 5 bases and J by 5 bases, with 17 bases left in between. The CDR3 spans 15 residues. This clonotype was seen only a few times. Its antigen is not identified. The sample taken for sequencing was PBMCs. The receptor was isolated from a human donor in good health (CMV status not recorded). Some clones in this sample may be carry-over from other donors' samples. The J gene is TRBJ2-1, the V gene TRBV5-1; no firm D call. CDR3 amino acids: CASSHTSKLDNEQFF. Here the CDR3 DNA reads TGCGCCAGCAGTCATACCTCGAAACTCGACAATGAGCAGTTCTTC.